This T cell receptor beta chain was identified in a study of memory CD4+ T cells and cytomegalovirus serostatus. Overall study context: Of the healthy Belgian adults, fewer than 10 were CMV seropositive and 24 seronegative. Regarding the study as a whole: Of approximately 150 reported CMV TCRbeta sequences, 65 to 85 were found in memory CD4+ repertoires. Suggested: most of the CMV-linked TCR signature lies in CD4+ memory cells.

Measured with immunoSEQ multiplex PCR; TCRdb has only the in-frame clones, and not every one. This table has 50,000 to 65,000 clones, 80% to 85% appearing once. The sort gate was single viable CD3+CD4+CD8-CD45RO+ cells for memory CD4+ T cells. Donors' CMV status reflects serum IgG against pp150, pp28, p38, p52. About this clone itself: What it binds is not known.

This clonotype was obtained from an adult in good health and CMV-seropositive. The sequenced sample consisted of memory CD4+ T cells from blood.

The CDR3 loop is CASSEAGDYNQPQHF. Written as DNA, the CDR3 is TGTGCCAGCAGTGAGGCAGGGGACTACAATCAGCCCCAGCATTTT. The rearrangement joins TRBV2 to TRBJ1-5, with D possibly TRBD1 on 6 matching bases. V was trimmed by 3 bases and J by 3 bases, leaving 12 bases between them. Germline CDR1 reads SNHLY; CDR2 reads FYNNEI. The length of the CDR3 is 15 residues.